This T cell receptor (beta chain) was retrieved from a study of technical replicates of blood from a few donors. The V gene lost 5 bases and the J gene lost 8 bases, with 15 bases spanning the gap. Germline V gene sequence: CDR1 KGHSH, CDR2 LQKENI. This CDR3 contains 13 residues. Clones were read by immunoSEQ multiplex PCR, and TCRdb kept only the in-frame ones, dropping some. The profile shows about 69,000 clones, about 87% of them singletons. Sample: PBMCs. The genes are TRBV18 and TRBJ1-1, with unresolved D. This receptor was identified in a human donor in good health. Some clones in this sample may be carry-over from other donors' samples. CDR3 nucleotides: TGTGCCAGCTCATTCGATCGACAAGTCGAAGCTTTCTTT. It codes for CASSFDRQVEAFF.